Listed below are T cell receptor beta chains from one sample, sequenced in a study of blood T cell repertoires in COVID-19. The data were produced by immunoSEQ multiplex PCR, yet TCRdb's version contains in-frame clones alone and is incomplete. Seen here are roughly 360,000 clones, around 87% observed once, and the top ten hold approximately 1.3%. Sample: PBMCs or T cells enriched from blood (not recorded which). The source of these receptors is a man in his thirties or forties who had recovered from COVID-19. The CDR3 runs from the conserved cysteine through the conserved F or W. D genes are given only for firm matches. Clone sizes are given selectively: once, few, many, or a class where the clone is expanded.

>TRBJ2-7|TRBD2|few|TRBV6-5
CASSSRTSGVSYEQYF
TGTGCCAGCAGTTCAAGGACTAGCGGGGTCTCCTACGAGCAGTACTTC
>TRBJ1-2|TRBD1|-|TRBV5-1
CASSSGQGSNGYTF
TGCGCCAGCAGCTCGGGACAGGGTTCAAATGGCTACACCTTC
>TRBJ2-7|-|once|TRBV7-9
CASSPRDVWTVDF
TGTGCCAGCAGCCCAAGGGATGTCTGGACTGTAGACTTC
>TRBJ1-2|TRBD1|-|TRBV7-3
CASSLTNLMGLSGTGRPGDHGYTF
TGTGCCAGCAGCTTAACCAACTTGATGGGCCTGTCCGGGACAGGGAGGCCTGGGGACCATGGCTACACCTTC
>TRBJ2-7|-|-|TRBV3-1/TRBV3-2
CASSQDSYVSWEQYF
TGTGCCAGCAGCCAAGATTCCTATGTAAGTTGGGAGCAGTACTTC
>TRBJ1-4|-|-|TRBV25-1
CASSDLSGAATNEKLFF
TGTGCCAGCAGTGACTTGTCAGGGGCCGCAACTAATGAAAAACTGTTTTTT
>TRBJ2-1|-|-|TRBV7-9
CASSSSVFGLNGNEQFF
TGTGCCAGCAGCTCCTCCGTGTTTGGACTTAATGGCAATGAGCAGTTCTTC
>TRBJ1-1|TRBD1|-|TRBV5-1
CASSLATTGLSTEAFF
TGCGCCAGCAGCTTGGCCACGACAGGGCTGAGCACTGAAGCTTTCTTT
>TRBJ2-2|-|few|TRBV3-1/TRBV3-2
CASSLYTGELFF
TGTGCCAGCAGCCTATACACCGGGGAGCTGTTTTTT
>TRBJ2-3|TRBD2|once|TRBV6-2/TRBV6-3
CASSDSGGSDTQYF
TGTGCCAGCAGTGACAGCGGGGGGTCAGATACGCAGTATTTT
>TRBJ2-5|TRBD1|once|TRBV29-1
CSVNTGVRETQYF
TGCAGCGTTAATACAGGGGTTAGAGAGACCCAGTACTTC
>TRBJ2-2|-|few|TRBV12-3/TRBV12-4
CASIRETGELFF
TGTGCCAGCATCAGGGAAACCGGGGAGCTGTTTTTT
>TRBJ1-4|-|-|TRBV10-1
CASSELRGGEKLFF
TGCGCCAGCAGTGAGCTGCGGGGAGGGGAAAAACTGTTTTTT
>TRBJ1-4|-|once|TRBV19
CASSIWLQNEKLFF
TGTGCCAGTAGTATATGGCTGCAAAATGAAAAACTGTTTTTT